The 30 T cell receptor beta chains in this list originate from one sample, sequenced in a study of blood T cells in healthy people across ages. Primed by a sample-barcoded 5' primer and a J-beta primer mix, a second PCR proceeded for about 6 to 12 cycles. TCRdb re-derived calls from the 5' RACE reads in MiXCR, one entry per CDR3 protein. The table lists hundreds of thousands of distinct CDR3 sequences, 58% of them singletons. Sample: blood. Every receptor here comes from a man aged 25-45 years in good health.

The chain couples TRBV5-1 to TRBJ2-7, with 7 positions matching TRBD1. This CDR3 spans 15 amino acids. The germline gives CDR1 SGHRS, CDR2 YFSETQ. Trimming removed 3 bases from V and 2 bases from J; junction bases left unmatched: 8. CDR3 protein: CASSSGDRDPYEQYF. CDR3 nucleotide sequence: TGCGCCAGCAGCTCAGGCGACAGGGACCCCTACGAGCAGTACTTC.

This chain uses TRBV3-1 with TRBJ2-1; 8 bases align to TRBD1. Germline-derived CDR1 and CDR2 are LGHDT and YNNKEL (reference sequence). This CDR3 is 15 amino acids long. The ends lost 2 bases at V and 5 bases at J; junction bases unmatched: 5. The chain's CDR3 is CASSQLRGRDNEQFF. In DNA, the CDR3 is TGTGCCAGCAGCCAACTCAGGGGGCGAGACAATGAGCAGTTCTTC.

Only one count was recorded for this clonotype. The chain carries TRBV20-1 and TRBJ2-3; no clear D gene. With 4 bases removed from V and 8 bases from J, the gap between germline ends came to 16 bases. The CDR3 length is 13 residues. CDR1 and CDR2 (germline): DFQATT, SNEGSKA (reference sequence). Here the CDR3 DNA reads TGCAGTGCTAACCCCCCTCTGATGGGTACGCAGTATTTT. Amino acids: CSANPPLMGTQYF.

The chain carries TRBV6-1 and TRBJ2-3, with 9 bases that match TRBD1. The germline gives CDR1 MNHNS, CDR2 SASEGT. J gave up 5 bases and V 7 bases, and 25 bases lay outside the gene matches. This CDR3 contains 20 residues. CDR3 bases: TGTGCCAGCATCCCTCAAAGAGGGGTTAAAAGGACAGGGGCGAAAGATACGCAGTATTTT. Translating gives CASIPQRGVKRTGAKDTQYF.

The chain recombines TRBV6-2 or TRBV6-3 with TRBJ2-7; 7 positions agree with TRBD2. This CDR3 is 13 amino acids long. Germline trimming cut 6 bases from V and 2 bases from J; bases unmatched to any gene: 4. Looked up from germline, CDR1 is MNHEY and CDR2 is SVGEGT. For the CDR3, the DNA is TGTGCCAGCAGGCTTGGACTAGCCTACGAGCAGTACTTC. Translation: CASRLGLAYEQYF.

The CDR3 is CASSLVEIGYNEQFF. The DNA of the CDR3 is TGTGCCAGCAGCTTAGTGGAGATTGGCTACAATGAGCAGTTCTTC. This chain joins TRBV7-2 and TRBJ2-1, with D hard to call. V dropped 1 base and J dropped 3 bases, with 10 bases sitting between them. The CDR3 consists of 15 residues. Germline values: CDR1 SGHTA, CDR2 FQGNSA.

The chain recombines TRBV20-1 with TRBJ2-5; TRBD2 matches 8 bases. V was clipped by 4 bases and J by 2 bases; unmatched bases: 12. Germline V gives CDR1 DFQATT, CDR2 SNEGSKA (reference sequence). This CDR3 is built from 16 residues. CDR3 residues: CSATPLGGGDQETQYF. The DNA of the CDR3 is TGCAGTGCTACGCCCCTCGGGGGGGGGGATCAAGAGACCCAGTACTTC.

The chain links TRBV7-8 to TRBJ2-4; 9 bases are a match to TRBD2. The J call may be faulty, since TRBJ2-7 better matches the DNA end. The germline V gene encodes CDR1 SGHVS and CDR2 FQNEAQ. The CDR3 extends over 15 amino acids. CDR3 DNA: TGTGCCAGCAGCTCTGTAGCGGGGGAGCGCTACGAGCAGTACTTC. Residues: CASSSVAGERYEQYF.

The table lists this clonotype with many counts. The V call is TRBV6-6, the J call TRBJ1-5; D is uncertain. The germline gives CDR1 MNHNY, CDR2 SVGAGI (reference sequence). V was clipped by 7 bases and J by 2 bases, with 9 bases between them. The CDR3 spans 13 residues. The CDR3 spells CASNPQGNQPQHF. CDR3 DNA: TGTGCCAGCAACCCACAAGGCAATCAGCCCCAGCATTTT.

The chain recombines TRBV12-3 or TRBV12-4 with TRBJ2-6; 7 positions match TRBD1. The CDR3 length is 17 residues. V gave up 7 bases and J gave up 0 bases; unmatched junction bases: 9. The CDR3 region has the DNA TGTGCCAGCAAGAGACAGGGTCTTGTCTCTGGGGCCAACGTCCTGACTTTC. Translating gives CASKRQGLVSGANVLTF.

The CDR3 sequence is CASGSSGGAHNEQFF. The CDR3 DNA is TGTGCTAGTGGTAGTAGCGGGGGGGCCCACAATGAGCAGTTCTTC. V gene TRBV12-5 combines with J gene TRBJ2-1; 11 bases match TRBD2. The CDR3 totals 15 residues. Germline V gives CDR1 LGHNT, CDR2 FRNRAP. Trimming removed 5 bases from V and 5 bases from J; junction bases left unmatched: 5.

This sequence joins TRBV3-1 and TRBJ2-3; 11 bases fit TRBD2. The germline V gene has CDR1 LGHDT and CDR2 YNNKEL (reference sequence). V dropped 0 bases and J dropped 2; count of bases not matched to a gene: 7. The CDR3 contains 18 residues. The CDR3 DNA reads TGTGCCAGCAGCCAAGATGGGGGACTAGCGGAATCCACAGATACGCAGTATTTT. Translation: CASSQDGGLAESTDTQYF.

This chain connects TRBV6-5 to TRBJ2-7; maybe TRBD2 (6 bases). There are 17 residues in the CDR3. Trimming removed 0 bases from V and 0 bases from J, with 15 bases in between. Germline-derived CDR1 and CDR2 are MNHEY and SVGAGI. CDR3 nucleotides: TGTGCCAGCAGTTACTCGATTTTCGGGGACTTCTCCTACGAGCAGTACTTC. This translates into CASSYSIFGDFSYEQYF.

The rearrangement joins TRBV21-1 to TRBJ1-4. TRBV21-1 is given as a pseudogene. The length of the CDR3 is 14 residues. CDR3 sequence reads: CASHNLGLGEKLFF. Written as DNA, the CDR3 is TGTGCCAGCCACAATTTGGGACTAGGGGAAAAACTGTTTTTT.

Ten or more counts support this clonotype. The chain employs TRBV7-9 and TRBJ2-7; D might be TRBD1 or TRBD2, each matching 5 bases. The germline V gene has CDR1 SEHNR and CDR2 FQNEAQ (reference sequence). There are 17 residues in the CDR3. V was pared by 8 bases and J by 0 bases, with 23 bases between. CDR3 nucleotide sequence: TGTGCCAGCGAGCGAAGAAGCCCCGGGGCGACCTCCTACGAGCAGTACTTC. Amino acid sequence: CASERRSPGATSYEQYF.

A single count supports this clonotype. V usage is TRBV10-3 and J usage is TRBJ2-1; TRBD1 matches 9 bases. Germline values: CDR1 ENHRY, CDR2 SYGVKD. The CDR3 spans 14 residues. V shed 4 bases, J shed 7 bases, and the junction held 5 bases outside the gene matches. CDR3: CAISGAQGANEQFF. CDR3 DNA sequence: TGTGCCATCAGTGGCGCACAGGGGGCGAATGAGCAGTTCTTC.

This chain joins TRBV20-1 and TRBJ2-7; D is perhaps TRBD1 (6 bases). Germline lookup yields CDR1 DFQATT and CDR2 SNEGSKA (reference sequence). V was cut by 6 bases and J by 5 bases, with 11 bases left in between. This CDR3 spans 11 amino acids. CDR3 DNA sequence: TGCAGTGCAAAGAGGGGGAACGAGCAGTACTTC. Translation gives CSAKRGNEQYF.

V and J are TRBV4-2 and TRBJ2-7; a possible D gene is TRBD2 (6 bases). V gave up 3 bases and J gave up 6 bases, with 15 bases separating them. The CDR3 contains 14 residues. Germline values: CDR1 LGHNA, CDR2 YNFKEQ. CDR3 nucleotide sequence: TGTGCCAGCAGCCAGGGCGGGAACCCCTGCGAGCAGTACTTC. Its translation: CASSQGGNPCEQYF.

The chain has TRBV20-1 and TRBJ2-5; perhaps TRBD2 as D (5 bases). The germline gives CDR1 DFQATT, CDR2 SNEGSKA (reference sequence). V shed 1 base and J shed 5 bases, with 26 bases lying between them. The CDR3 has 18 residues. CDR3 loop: CSARAHPVPGLATETQYF. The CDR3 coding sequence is TGCAGTGCTAGAGCCCACCCCGTGCCTGGGCTAGCCACTGAGACCCAGTACTTC.

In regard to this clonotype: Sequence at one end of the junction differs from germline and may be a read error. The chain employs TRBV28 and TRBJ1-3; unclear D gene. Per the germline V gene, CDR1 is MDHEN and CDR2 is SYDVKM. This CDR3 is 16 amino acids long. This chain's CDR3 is CASRQHSEIKGNTVYF. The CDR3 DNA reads TGTGCCAGCAGACAGCACAGTGAGATTAAAGGAAACACCGTATATTTT.

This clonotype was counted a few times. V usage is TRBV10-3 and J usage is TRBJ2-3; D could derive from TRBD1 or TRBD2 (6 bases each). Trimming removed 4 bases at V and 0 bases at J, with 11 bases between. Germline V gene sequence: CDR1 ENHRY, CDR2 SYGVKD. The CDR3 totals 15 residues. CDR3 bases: TGTGCCATCAGTGCCAGGGGACTGAGCACAGATACGCAGTATTTT. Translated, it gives CAISARGLSTDTQYF.

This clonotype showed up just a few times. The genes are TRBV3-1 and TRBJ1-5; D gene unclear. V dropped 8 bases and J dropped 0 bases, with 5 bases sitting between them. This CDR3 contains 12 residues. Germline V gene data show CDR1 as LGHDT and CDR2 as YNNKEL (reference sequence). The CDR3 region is CASGYSNQPQHF. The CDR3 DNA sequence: TGTGCCAGCGGGTATAGCAATCAGCCCCAGCATTTT.

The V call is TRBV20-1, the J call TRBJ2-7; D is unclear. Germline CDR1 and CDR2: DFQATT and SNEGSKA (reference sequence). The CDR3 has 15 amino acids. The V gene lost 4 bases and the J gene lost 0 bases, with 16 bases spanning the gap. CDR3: CSAMVSRVPSYEQYF. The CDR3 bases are TGCAGTGCTATGGTTAGCCGAGTTCCCTCCTACGAGCAGTACTTC.

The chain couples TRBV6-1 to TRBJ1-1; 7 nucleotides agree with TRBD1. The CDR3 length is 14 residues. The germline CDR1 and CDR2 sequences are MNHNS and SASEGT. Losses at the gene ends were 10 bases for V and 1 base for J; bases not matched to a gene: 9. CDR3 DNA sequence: TGTGCCACATCTCCGACAGGGCGGAACACTGAAGCTTTCTTT. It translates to CATSPTGRNTEAFF.

CDR3 DNA: TGTGCCAGCAGCTTAGGAGTGGGGGGAGAGACCCAGTACTTC. Translation gives CASSLGVGGETQYF. The genes are TRBV7-9 and TRBJ2-5; TRBD2 might be the D (6 bases). Germline CDR1 reads SEHNR; CDR2 reads FQNEAQ (reference sequence). The CDR3 totals 14 residues. With 1 base removed from V and 4 bases from J, the gap between germline ends came to 10 bases.

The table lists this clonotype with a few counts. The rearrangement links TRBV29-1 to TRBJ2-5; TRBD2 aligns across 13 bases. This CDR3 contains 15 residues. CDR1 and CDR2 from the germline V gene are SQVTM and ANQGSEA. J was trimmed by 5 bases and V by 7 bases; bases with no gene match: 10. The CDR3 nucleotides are TGCAGCGCCTGGACTAGCGGGGGCCTAAGGGAGACCCAGTACTTC. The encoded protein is CSAWTSGGLRETQYF.

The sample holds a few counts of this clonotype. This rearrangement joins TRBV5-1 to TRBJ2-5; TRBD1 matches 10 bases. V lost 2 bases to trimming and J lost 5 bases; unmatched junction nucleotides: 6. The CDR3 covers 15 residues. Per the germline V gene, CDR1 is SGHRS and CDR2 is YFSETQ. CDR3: CASSFDRGLEETQYF. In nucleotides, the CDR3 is TGCGCCAGCAGCTTTGACAGGGGGCTTGAGGAGACCCAGTACTTC. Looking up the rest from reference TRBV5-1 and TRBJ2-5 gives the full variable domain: KAGVTQTPRYLIKTRGQQVTLSCSPISGHRSVSWYQQTPGQGLQFLFEYFSETQRNKGNFPGRFSGRQFSNSRSEMNVSTLELGDSALYLCASSFDRGLEETQYFGPGTRLLVL.

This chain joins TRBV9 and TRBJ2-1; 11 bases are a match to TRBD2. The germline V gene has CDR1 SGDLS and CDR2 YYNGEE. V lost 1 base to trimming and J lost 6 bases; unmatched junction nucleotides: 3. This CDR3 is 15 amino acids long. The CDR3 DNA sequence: TGTGCCAGCAGCGTAACTAGCGGGAGTGTCAATGAGCAGTTCTTC. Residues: CASSVTSGSVNEQFF. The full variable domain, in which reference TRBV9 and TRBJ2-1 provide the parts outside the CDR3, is DSGVTQTPKHLITATGQRVTLRCSPRSGDLSVYWYQQSLDQGLQFLIQYYNGEERAKGNILERFSAQQFPDLHSELNLSSLELGDSALYFCASSVTSGSVNEQFFGPGTRLTVL.

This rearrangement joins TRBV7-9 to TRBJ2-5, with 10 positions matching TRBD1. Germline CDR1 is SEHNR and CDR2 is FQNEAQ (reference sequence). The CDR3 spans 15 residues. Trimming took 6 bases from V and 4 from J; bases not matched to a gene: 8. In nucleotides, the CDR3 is TGTGCCAGCAGTCGAACCGGGACAGGGGTAGAGACCCAGTACTTC. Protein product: CASSRTGTGVETQYF.

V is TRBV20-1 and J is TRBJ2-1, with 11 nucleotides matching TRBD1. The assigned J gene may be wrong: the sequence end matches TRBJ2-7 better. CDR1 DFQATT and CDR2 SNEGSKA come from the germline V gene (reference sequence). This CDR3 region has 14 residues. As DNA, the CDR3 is TGCAGTGCTAGGTATCCGGGACAGGGGGACGAGCAGTACTTC. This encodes CSARYPGQGDEQYF.